The next 19 T cell receptor beta chains were all read from a single sample in a study of T cell responses to AZD1222 COVID-19 vaccine. Produced via immunoSEQ multiplex PCR; TCRdb's table is partial and in-frame only. Of some 80,000 clones listed, around 80% are singletons. Sample: peripheral blood, taken 28 days after the second dose of the MenACWY control vaccine. Receptor source: an adult who received the MenACWY meningococcal vaccine as a control.

The chain's CDR3 is CASSPLAGGLNEQFF. Written as DNA, the CDR3 is TGTGCCAGCAGTCCTTTAGCGGGAGGGCTGAATGAGCAGTTCTTC. This chain links TRBV6-6 with TRBJ2-1, with 11 nucleotides matching TRBD2. The CDR3 length is 15 residues. Germline V gives CDR1 MNHNY, CDR2 SVGAGI (reference sequence). V shed 5 bases, J shed 7 bases, and the junction held 7 bases outside the gene matches.

This clone was counted a single time. The CDR3 region is CASSITGEAGELFF. DNA for the CDR3: TGTGCCAGCAGCATTACAGGGGAGGCCGGGGAGCTGTTTTTT. This chain connects TRBV5-4 to TRBJ2-2, with a tentative D call TRBD1 (7 bases). The CDR3 spans 14 residues. Trimming took off 4 bases at V and 6 bases at J, with 13 bases between the two ends. Per germline, CDR1 SGHNT and CDR2 YYREEE (reference sequence). The whole variable domain, remainder taken from reference TRBV5-4 and TRBJ2-2, is ETGVTQSPTHLIKTRGQQVTLRCSSQSGHNTVSWYQQALGQGPQFIFQYYREEENGRGNFPPRFSGLQFPNYSSELNVNALELDDSALYLCASSITGEAGELFFGEGSRLTVL.

This sequence joins TRBV3-1 (or the pseudogene TRBV3-2) and TRBJ2-2, with TRBD1 matching over 11 bases. This CDR3 comprises 15 residues. The trim removed 1 base at V and 5 bases at J, leaving 0 bases unmatched. CDR1 is LGHDT, CDR2 YNNKEL, per germline (reference sequence). The CDR3 sequence is CASSQGDRGTGELFF. The CDR3 DNA follows: TGTGCCAGCAGCCAAGGGGACAGGGGGACCGGGGAGCTGTTTTTT.

The CDR3 region is CASSKTTGLAGHEQYF. The CDR3 coding sequence is TGTGCCAGCAGCAAAACCACGGGACTAGCGGGGCACGAGCAGTACTTC. The rearrangement uses TRBV4-2 and TRBJ2-7; TRBD2 agrees at 13 bases. The CDR3 is made up of 16 amino acids. V shed 5 bases, J shed 5 bases, and the junction held 9 bases outside the gene matches. Per germline, CDR1 LGHNA and CDR2 YNFKEQ.

V is TRBV4-1 and J is TRBJ1-2; 10 positions match TRBD1. The germline gives CDR1 MGHRA, CDR2 YSYEKL. V was clipped by 4 bases and J by 4 bases; unmatched bases: 6. The CDR3 has 15 amino acids. CDR3 nucleotides: TGCGCCAGCAGCCCCGGACAGGGGGTCCCCTATGGCTACACCTTC. Protein sequence: CASSPGQGVPYGYTF.

V is TRBV30 and J is TRBJ2-6; the D call may be TRBD1 or TRBD2 (5 bases each). The CDR3 consists of 17 residues. Germline CDR1 GTSNPN, CDR2 SVGIG (reference sequence). V was clipped by 2 bases and J by 0 bases, with 14 bases between them. The CDR3 reads CAWSKGPTSSGANVLTF. CDR3 nucleotide sequence: TGTGCCTGGAGTAAGGGACCGACCAGCTCTGGGGCCAACGTCCTGACTTTC.

This clone was counted once. This chain uses TRBV28 with TRBJ1-1, with 7 nucleotides matching TRBD1. J gave up 0 bases and V 6 bases, and 4 bases lay outside the gene matches. The germline V gene encodes CDR1 MDHEN and CDR2 SYDVKM. The CDR3 totals 14 residues. CDR3 protein: CASSRDSLNTEAFF. The CDR3 DNA sequence: TGTGCCAGCAGCCGGGACAGCTTGAACACTGAAGCTTTCTTT. Together with reference TRBV28 and TRBJ1-1, the CDR3 gives the full variable domain: DVKVTQSSRYLVKRTGEKVFLECVQDMDHENMFWYRQDPGLGLRLIYFSYDVKMKEKGDIPEGYSVSREKKERFSLILESASTNQTSMYLCASSRDSLNTEAFFGQGTRLTVV.

The chain couples TRBV3-1 (or the pseudogene TRBV3-2) to TRBJ2-3, with unresolved D. The germline gives CDR1 LGHDT, CDR2 YNNKEL (reference sequence). The CDR3 sequence is 14 residues long. V lost 3 bases to trimming and J lost 7 bases, with 14 bases between them. The CDR3 reads CASSHPDPTNTQYF. CDR3 DNA: TGTGCCAGCAGCCACCCGGACCCGACCAATACGCAGTATTTT.

The genes are TRBV5-3 and TRBJ1-2; tentative D call: TRBD1 (5 bases). TRBV5-3 is annotated as an ORF whose role is uncertain. This CDR3 is built from 16 residues. V lost 2 bases, J lost 4 bases, and 18 bases lay in between. CDR3 DNA sequence: TGTGCCAGAAGCTTTCGAAGATACGGAGGGGTCTATGGCTACACCTTC. As protein: CARSFRRYGGVYGYTF.

V is TRBV3-1 (or the pseudogene TRBV3-2) and J is TRBJ2-7; perhaps TRBD1 as D (6 bases). Trimming shortened V by 3 bases and J by 12 bases, and 18 bases separated the two germline ends. Germline CDR1 and CDR2: LGHDT and YNNKEL (reference sequence). The CDR3 spans 13 residues. For the CDR3, the DNA is TGTGCCAGCAGCCAGCCAGGGGCCCCGTTGTTGTACTTC. Amino acids: CASSQPGAPLLYF.

This chain joins TRBV2 and TRBJ2-7; TRBD1 matches at 8 bases. From germline, CDR1 is SNHLY and CDR2 FYNNEI. The CDR3 contains 13 residues. The V gene end was trimmed by 4 bases and the J gene end by 3 bases; junction bases not matched to a gene: 2. The chain's CDR3 is CASSAQGGYEQYF. In DNA form, the CDR3 reads TGTGCCAGCAGTGCACAGGGGGGCTACGAGCAGTACTTC.

CDR3 sequence: CASSLKKGRETQYF. CDR3 coding DNA: TGTGCCAGCAGTTTAAAGAAGGGCCGGGAGACCCAGTACTTC. The rearrangement uses TRBV28 and TRBJ2-5; D is uncertain. Germline V gene sequence: CDR1 MDHEN, CDR2 SYDVKM. Trimming pared 2 bases from V and 5 bases from J, leaving 12 bases between. The CDR3 totals 14 residues.

V is TRBV5-5 and J is TRBJ1-2; D gene unclear. Trimming shortened V by 0 bases and J by 1 base, and 10 bases separated the two germline ends. This CDR3 has 15 amino acids. Germline CDR1 reads SGHKS; CDR2 reads YYEKEE (reference sequence). As DNA, the CDR3 is TGTGCCAGCAGCTTGGTCCCCCAGATTAACTATGGCTACACCTTC. Translating it yields CASSLVPQINYGYTF.

This clone has just a few counts. The rearrangement joins TRBV6-6 to TRBJ2-1; D possibly corresponds to TRBD1 (5 bases). The CDR3 is 15 amino acids. V was cut by 5 bases and J by 0 bases, with 11 bases left in between. Germline V gene lookup returns CDR1 MNHNY and CDR2 SVGAGI (reference sequence). The CDR3 DNA reads as TGTGCCAGCAGTCTCGGACACAACTCCTACAATGAGCAGTTCTTC. It translates to CASSLGHNSYNEQFF.

The genes are TRBV4-3 and TRBJ2-3; D remains unclear. Between the trimmed V and J ends, which lost 3 bases and 5 bases, there was a span of 9 bases. CDR1 LGHNA and CDR2 YSLEER come from the germline V gene. There are 13 residues in the CDR3. This CDR3 is CASSQRLGDTQYF. CDR3 DNA: TGCGCCAGCAGCCAGAGACTGGGAGATACGCAGTATTTT.

The rearrangement joins TRBV24-1 to TRBJ2-3; tentative D call: TRBD2 (5 bases). This CDR3 has 13 residues. V was trimmed by 4 bases and J by 5 bases, leaving 9 bases between them. The germline gives CDR1 KGHDR, CDR2 SFDVKD. CDR3 loop: CATSESGGDTQYF. CDR3 in DNA: TGTGCCACCAGTGAGTCCGGAGGAGATACGCAGTATTTT.

The chain couples TRBV7-3 to TRBJ2-3; the D is unclear. V was pared by 2 bases and J by 0 bases, with 6 bases between. The V gene's germline CDR1 is SGHTA and CDR2 FQGTGA. The CDR3 extends over 14 amino acids. DNA of the CDR3: TGTGCCAGCAGCTTATCGCGAAGCACAGATACGCAGTATTTT. Its translation is CASSLSRSTDTQYF.

A word on this clone: The same CDR3 is also encoded by other DNA sequences in this sample. The rearrangement uses TRBV7-2 and TRBJ1-5; D is unresolved. Germline CDR1 reads SGHTA; CDR2 reads FQGNSA. This CDR3 is 15 amino acids long. The V gene lost 0 bases and the J gene lost 0 bases, with 6 bases spanning the gap. The CDR3 nucleotides are TGTGCCAGCAGCTTAGCAGGGAATAGCAATCAGCCCCAGCATTTT. It yields the protein CASSLAGNSNQPQHF.

CDR3 amino acids: CASSLNFGEKLFF. The CDR3 DNA is TGTGCCAGCAGCCTTAATTTCGGTGAAAAACTGTTTTTT. The rearrangement uses TRBV3-1 (or the pseudogene TRBV3-2) and TRBJ1-4; D call uncertain. V was trimmed by 4 bases and J by 7 bases, leaving 10 bases between them. The CDR3 runs to 13 residues. Germline-derived CDR1 and CDR2 are LGHDT and YNNKEL (reference sequence).